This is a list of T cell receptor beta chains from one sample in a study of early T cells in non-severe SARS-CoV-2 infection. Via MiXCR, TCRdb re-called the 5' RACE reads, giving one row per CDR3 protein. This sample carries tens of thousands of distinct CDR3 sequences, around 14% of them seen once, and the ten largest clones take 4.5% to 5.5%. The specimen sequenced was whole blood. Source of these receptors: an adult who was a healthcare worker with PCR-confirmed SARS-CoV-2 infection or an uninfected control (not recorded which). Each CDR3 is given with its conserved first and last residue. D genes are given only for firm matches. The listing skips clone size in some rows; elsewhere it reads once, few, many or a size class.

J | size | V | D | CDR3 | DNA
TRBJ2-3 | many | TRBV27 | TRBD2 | CASRLTSGRTDTQYF | TGTGCCAGCAGATTAACTAGCGGACGCACAGATACGCAGTATTTT
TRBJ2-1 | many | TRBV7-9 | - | CASSPPGVLVNEQFF | TGTGCCAGCAGCCCGCCGGGAGTCTTAGTCAATGAGCAGTTCTTC
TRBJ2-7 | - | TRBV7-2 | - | CASSPWRAYEQYF | TGTGCCAGCAGCCCCTGGAGGGCCTACGAGCAGTACTTC
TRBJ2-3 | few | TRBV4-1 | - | CASSQANTQYF | TGCGCCAGCAGCCAAGCGAATACGCAGTATTTT
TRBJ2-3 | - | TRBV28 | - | CASAGGGPADTQYF | TGTGCCAGCGCAGGGGGGGGGCCAGCAGATACGCAGTATTTT
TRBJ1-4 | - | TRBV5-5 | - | CASSSINRDIEKLFF | TGTGCCAGCAGCTCGATAAACAGGGATATTGAAAAACTGTTTTTT
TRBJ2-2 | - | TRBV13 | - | CASSSPYTGELFF | TGTGCCAGCAGCTCTCCGTACACCGGGGAGCTGTTTTTT
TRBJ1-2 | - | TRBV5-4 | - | CASSLVGRNYGYTF | TGTGCCAGCAGCTTGGTGGGTCGGAACTATGGCTACACCTTC
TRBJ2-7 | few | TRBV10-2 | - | CASSYGHEQYF | TGCGCCAGCAGTTACGGCCACGAGCAGTACTTC
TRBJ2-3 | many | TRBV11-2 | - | CASSLDLADTQYF | TGTGCCAGCAGCTTAGATCTAGCAGATACGCAGTATTTT
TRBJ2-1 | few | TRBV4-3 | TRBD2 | CASSQEASSGVYNEQFF | TGCGCCAGCAGCCAAGAAGCATCTAGCGGGGTTTACAATGAGCAGTTCTTC
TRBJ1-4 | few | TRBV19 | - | CASSIGQSTNEKLFF | TGTGCCAGTAGTATTGGACAGTCCACGAATGAAAAACTGTTTTTT
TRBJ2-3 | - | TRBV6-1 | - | CASSEVRRFTDTQYF | TGTGCCAGCAGTGAAGTGAGGAGATTCACAGATACGCAGTATTTT
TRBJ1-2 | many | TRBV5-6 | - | CASSGEGFNGYTF | TGTGCCAGCTCGGGAGAGGGATTTAATGGCTACACCTTC
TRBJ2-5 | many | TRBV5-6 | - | CASSGIGAGETQYF | TGTGCCAGCAGCGGGATTGGAGCCGGGGAGACCCAGTACTTC
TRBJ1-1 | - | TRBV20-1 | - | CSAISGGVNTEAFF | TGCAGTGCTATTTCCGGTGGGGTGAACACTGAAGCTTTCTTT
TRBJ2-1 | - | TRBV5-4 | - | CASSLRPAGGDEQFF | TGTGCCAGCAGCTTGAGGCCAGCCGGTGGTGATGAGCAGTTCTTC
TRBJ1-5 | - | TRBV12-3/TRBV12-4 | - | CASSSQGDYSNQPQHF | TGTGCCAGCAGTTCCCAAGGGGACTATAGCAATCAGCCCCAGCATTTT
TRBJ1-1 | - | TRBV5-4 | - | CASSSFEGTSIAFF | TGTGCCAGCAGCTCGTTTGAGGGCACCAGCATAGCTTTCTTT
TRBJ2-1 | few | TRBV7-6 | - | CASSLNDRSYNEQFF | TGTGCCAGCAGCTTAAACGACAGGAGTTACAATGAGCAGTTCTTC
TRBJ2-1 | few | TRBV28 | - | CASSLYYNEQFF | TGTGCCAGCAGTTTATACTACAATGAGCAGTTCTTC
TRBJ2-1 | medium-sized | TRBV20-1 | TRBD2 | CSVNSGDNSYNEQFF | TGCAGTGTAAATAGCGGGGACAACTCCTACAATGAGCAGTTCTTC
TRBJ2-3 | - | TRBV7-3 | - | CASSFFPADTQYF | TGTGCCAGCAGCTTTTTTCCCGCAGATACGCAGTATTTT
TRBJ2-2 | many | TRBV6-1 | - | CASSAARTGELFF | TGTGCCAGCAGCGCCGCTCGGACCGGGGAGCTGTTTTTT
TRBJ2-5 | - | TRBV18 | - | CASSPVRFDQETQYF | TGTGCCAGCTCACCAGTTAGATTCGACCAAGAGACCCAGTACTTC
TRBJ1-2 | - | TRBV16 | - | CASSQSAGPYGYTF | TGTGCCAGCAGCCAATCGGCCGGGCCCTATGGCTACACCTTC
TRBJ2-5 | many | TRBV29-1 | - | CSVVGETQYF | TGCAGCGTTGTGGGTGAGACCCAGTACTTC
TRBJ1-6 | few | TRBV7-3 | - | CASSLKRESPLHF | TGTGCCAGCAGCTTAAAGCGGGAATCACCCCTCCACTTT
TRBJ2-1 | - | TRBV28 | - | CASSFGPIFNEQFF | TGTGCCAGCAGTTTCGGACCCATTTTCAATGAGCAGTTCTTC
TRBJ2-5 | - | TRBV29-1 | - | CSVRPQETQYF | TGCAGCGTTCGGCCTCAAGAGACCCAGTACTTC
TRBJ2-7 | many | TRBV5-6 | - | CASSSRWSYEQYF | TGTGCCAGCAGCTCCAGGTGGTCCTACGAGCAGTACTTC
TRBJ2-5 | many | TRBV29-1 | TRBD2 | CSVGLAGAETQYF | TGCAGCGTGGGACTAGCGGGAGCAGAGACCCAGTACTTC